Shown below are 21 T cell receptor beta chains from a single sample sequenced in a study of cytomegalovirus exposure and HLA in healthy donors. Primers for the PCR totalled 60 Vbeta and 13 Jbeta. TCRdb's copy holds only in-frame clones and misses some; the assay was immunoSEQ multiplex PCR. The sample consists of around 100,000 clones, over 70% of them appearing once. Sequencing input: PBMCs. All receptors derive from a man aged 50 to 60 in good health and CMV-seronegative.

The chain combines TRBV29-1 with TRBJ2-7, with a weak D call TRBD2 (6 bases). The CDR3 spans 19 residues. Deletions cut 8 bases from V and 1 base from J, with 33 bases between. Germline V gene lookup returns CDR1 SQVTM and CDR2 ANQGSEA. CDR3 sequence (DNA): TGCAGCCATCAACCCACCCCCAGACGACTAGAGAGGTCTTCCTACGAGCAGTACTTC. Protein: CSHQPTPRRLERSSYEQYF.

The chain couples TRBV19 to TRBJ1-6, with D uncertain. The CDR3 is 16 residues long. V lost 2 bases and J lost 0, with 8 bases in between. Germline-derived CDR1 and CDR2 are LNHDA and SQIVND (reference sequence). The CDR3 sequence is CASSITRSSYNSPLHF. The DNA for the CDR3 is TGTGCCAGTAGTATAACCCGTAGCTCCTATAATTCACCCCTCCACTTT.

J is TRBJ2-7 and V is TRBV2; 8 bases map to TRBD1. The V and J ends lost 6 bases and 7 bases, in that order; junction bases with no gene match: 8. The V gene's germline CDR1 is SNHLY and CDR2 FYNNEI. The CDR3 sequence is 13 residues long. The CDR3 loop reads CASRAWTGQEQYF. The CDR3 nucleotides are TGTGCCAGCAGGGCGTGGACAGGGCAGGAGCAGTACTTC.

CDR3 in amino acids: CAISERGTLNEQFF. For the CDR3, the DNA is TGTGCCATCAGTGAAAGGGGCACACTGAATGAGCAGTTCTTC. This sequence joins TRBV10-3 and TRBJ2-1; TRBD1 is a possible D gene (5 bases). V was pared by 3 bases and J by 7 bases, with 13 bases between. Germline-derived CDR1 and CDR2 are ENHRY and SYGVKD. This CDR3 is built from 14 residues.

The chain recombines TRBV7-3 with TRBJ2-7, with 12 nucleotides matching TRBD1. CDR3 length: 15 amino acids. Trimming cost V 5 bases and J 3 bases; bases outside gene matches: 5. Germline V CDR1 and CDR2: SGHTA, FQGTGA. The CDR3 DNA sequence: TGTGCCAGCAGCCAGGGGACAGGGGGCATCTACGAGCAGTACTTC. This sequence encodes CASSQGTGGIYEQYF.

The chain has TRBV6-1 and TRBJ1-2; 8 bases agree with TRBD1. The CDR3 spans 17 residues. With V trimmed by 4 bases and J by 0 bases, 10 bases remained unmatched. Germline-derived CDR1 and CDR2 are MNHNS and SASEGT. Here the CDR3 reads CASSVNGDRRPNYGYTF. CDR3 nucleotide sequence: TGTGCCAGCAGTGTAAATGGGGACAGGAGGCCTAACTATGGCTACACCTTC.

V usage is TRBV15 and J usage is TRBJ1-1; a possible D gene is TRBD1 (6 bases). The germline V gene encodes CDR1 LNHNV and CDR2 YYDKDF (reference sequence). This CDR3 region has 17 residues. V lost 5 bases to trimming and J lost 5 bases, with 24 bases between them. The CDR3: CATSRGQGILGGTEAFF. In nucleotides, the CDR3 is TGTGCCACCAGCCGCGGGCAGGGGATTCTGGGTGGGACTGAAGCTTTCTTT.

Only a few counts were recorded for this clone. The chain joins TRBV2 to TRBJ1-5; D not resolved. Trimming removed 7 bases from V and 6 bases from J, with 10 bases in between. The germline V gene has CDR1 SNHLY and CDR2 FYNNEI. This CDR3 has 12 amino acids. CDR3 protein: CASNGEGQPQHF. The CDR3 nucleotides are TGTGCCAGCAATGGGGAGGGTCAGCCCCAGCATTTT.

Concerning this clone: The junction shows a germline mismatch at one end, possibly a read error. This rearrangement joins TRBV7-9 to TRBJ1-1; D is unclear. The CDR3 is 12 residues long. Germline lookup yields CDR1 SEHNR and CDR2 FQNEAQ (reference sequence). As DNA, the CDR3 is TGTTCCAGCAGCTTGAGTGAGAGCGAAGCTTTCTTT. It codes for CSSSLSESEAFF.

The V call is TRBV27, the J call TRBJ2-5; 7 positions agree with TRBD2. The better agreement between TRBJ2-7 and the DNA end casts doubt on the J call. The V gene's germline CDR1 is MNHEY and CDR2 SMNVEV (reference sequence). The CDR3 extends over 15 amino acids. CDR3 in DNA: TGTGCCCTCCAGGCGACGCGGGGGACGAGAGACGAGCAGTACTTC. Protein product: CALQATRGTRDEQYF.

V is TRBV6-5 and J is TRBJ2-1; D unresolved. Per the germline V gene, CDR1 is MNHEY and CDR2 is SVGAGI. The CDR3 has 13 residues. V was cut by 4 bases and J by 7 bases, with 11 bases left in between. In DNA, the CDR3 is TGTGCCAGCAGTTGCTCCTTTTTGAATGAGCAGTTCTTC. It encodes CASSCSFLNEQFF.

The chain recombines TRBV29-1 with TRBJ2-5; D is unresolved. This CDR3 spans 11 amino acids. V lost 4 bases to trimming and J lost 1 base, with 4 bases between them. Germline CDR1 SQVTM, CDR2 ANQGSEA. CDR3 in DNA: TGCAGCGTTGCGGGCCAAGAGACCCAGTACTTC. It is translated as CSVAGQETQYF.

The chain recombines TRBV21-1 with TRBJ1-4; the DNA was not compared with TRBD1, the D call given in the table. TRBV21-1 is listed as a pseudogene. This CDR3 comprises 15 residues. CDR3 sequence: CASSAGIGVDEKLFF. CDR3 nucleotides: TGTGCCAGCAGCGCAGGGATAGGGGTCGATGAAAAACTGTTTTTT.

The chain carries TRBV13 and TRBJ2-7; tentatively, D is TRBD2 (6 bases). Trimming cost V 3 bases and J 0 bases, with 9 bases left between them. The CDR3 has 14 amino acids. Germline V gene lookup returns CDR1 PRHDT and CDR2 FYEKMQ (reference sequence). The CDR3 bases are TGTGCCAGCAGCTTGGGACTTGACTCCTACGAGCAGTACTTC. It specifies CASSLGLDSYEQYF.

The chain links TRBV7-8 to TRBJ2-3; D remains ambiguous. Per germline, CDR1 SGHVS and CDR2 FQNEAQ. V was pared by 2 bases and J by 0 bases, with 6 bases between. CDR3 size: 14 residues. The CDR3 DNA is TGTGCCAGCAGCTTATTACAGAGCACAGATACGCAGTATTTT. Translating it yields CASSLLQSTDTQYF.

This clone was seen just once. The genes are TRBV28 and TRBJ2-5, with a possible D match to TRBD2 (5 bases). The J call may be wrong; the DNA end is better matched by TRBJ2-7. The CDR3 is 12 amino acids. CDR1 and CDR2 from the germline V gene are MDHEN and SYDVKM. In DNA, the CDR3 is TGTGCCAGCAGTGACTATTTGTACGAGCAGTACTTC. Translation: CASSDYLYEQYF.

This clone showed up just once. The chain recombines TRBV5-6 with TRBJ1-1; 8 positions agree with TRBD1. The J segment lost 1 base and the V segment lost 0 bases, leaving 5 bases of the junction unmatched. Germline values: CDR1 SGHDT, CDR2 YYEEEE. This CDR3 is 16 amino acids long. The CDR3 reads CASSLDFGTGNTEAFF. The CDR3 bases are TGTGCCAGCAGCTTGGATTTCGGGACAGGGAACACTGAAGCTTTCTTT.

The CDR3 is CASTMGHLRGVGELFF. Here the CDR3 DNA reads TGTGCCAGCACCATGGGACATTTAAGGGGCGTTGGGGAGCTGTTTTTT. This rearrangement joins TRBV27 to TRBJ2-2; TRBD1 might be the D (6 bases). This CDR3 comprises 16 residues. Germline V CDR1 and CDR2: MNHEY, SMNVEV (reference sequence). Trimming took off 7 bases at V and 8 bases at J, with 23 bases between the two ends.

The chain employs TRBV6-5 and TRBJ1-6, with unresolved D. CDR3 length: 15 amino acids. The V gene's germline CDR1 is MNHEY and CDR2 SVGAGI. The V end lost 0 bases, the J end lost 7 bases, and 10 bases lay between the germline ends. The CDR3 DNA is TGTGCCAGCAGTTACTCGTATATTGCGAATTCACCCCTCCACTTT. This encodes CASSYSYIANSPLHF.

The chain has TRBV18 and TRBJ1-2; TRBD1 is a possible D gene (5 bases). This CDR3 contains 12 residues. V was trimmed by 3 bases and J by 4 bases, leaving 6 bases between them. From germline, CDR1 is KGHSH and CDR2 LQKENI. The CDR3 spells CASSPGLYGYTF. The CDR3 nucleotides read TGTGCCAGCTCACCGGGACTCTATGGCTACACCTTC.

This clone came up once. The chain is built from TRBV28 and TRBJ1-5; D gene unclear. Trimming cost V 5 bases and J 5 bases, with 7 bases left between them. The CDR3 is 12 amino acids. CDR1 MDHEN and CDR2 SYDVKM come from the germline V gene. CDR3 DNA: TGTGCCAGCAGTCCCTCGGATCAGCCCCAGCATTTT. It encodes CASSPSDQPQHF.